This T cell receptor (beta chain) was captured in a study of blood T cells in healthy people across ages. Whole-study results and caveats: Relative to aged donors, long-lived donors carried more naive CD4+ cells and displayed higher diversity. The authors considered diversity estimates from one million T cells to be underestimates.

A few counts support this clonotype. The antigen is undetermined. The CDR3 totals 15 residues. The V and J ends lost 8 bases and 2 bases respectively, with 19 bases between them. The V gene's germline CDR1 is SGHTA and CDR2 FQGNSA. Using a J-beta primer mix together with a sample-barcoded 5' primer, a second PCR was run for roughly 7 to 11 cycles. A tag from a template-switch adaptor with 12 random nucleotides marked each cDNA molecule. MiXCR, run by TCRdb on the 5' RACE reads, gives a single entry per CDR3 protein. The sample holds fewer than 2,000,000 distinct CDR3 sequences; approximately 40% are singletons and the top ten take about 21%.

The sequence came from a human donor in good health. Sequenced sample: blood. The chain carries TRBV7-2 and TRBJ2-7, with D perhaps matching TRBD1 or TRBD2 (5 bases each). The CDR3 sequence is CASGGFQGWTYEQYF. CDR3 nucleotides: TGTGCCAGCGGAGGATTTCAGGGATGGACCTACGAGCAGTACTTC.